The present TCR beta chain was sequenced within a study of graft-versus-host responses after intestinal transplantation. Study as a whole: Transplantation in recipients was multivisceral, liver-intestinal, or isolated intestinal. Following induction with anti-thymocyte globulin, all recipients were given tacrolimus and steroids for 2 to 4 years.

TCRdb keeps only in-frame clones here, not all; method: immunoSEQ multiplex PCR. The sample carries roughly 89,000 clones, more than 85% recorded once. About this clone: Its specificity is not known.

The specimen comprised unstimulated CD4+ T cells sorted from spleen or lymph node cells, sampled before intestinal transplant. This clonotype was sampled from a human donor who received an intestinal transplant.

As DNA, the CDR3 is TGTGCCAGCAGCCAAGGGGATGGGGGGACAACTAATGAAAAACTGTTTTTT. Translated, it gives CASSQGDGGTTNEKLFF. This chain joins TRBV4-2 and TRBJ1-4, with D possibly being TRBD1 (5 bases). The germline V gene encodes CDR1 LGHNA and CDR2 YNFKEQ. Trimming cost V 1 base and J 0 bases, with 12 bases left between them. The CDR3 loop spans 17 amino acids.